This section outlines one TCR beta chain sequence together with its context. Its antigen has not been determined. The sample holds no much larger clone one base away, and base qualities are not on file. This sample is part of a study of cytomegalovirus exposure and HLA in healthy donors (dated by TCRdb to the late 2010s). For the study in its entirety: An earlier analysis of approximately 640 of the donors reported 250 to 350 Gb of sequence data and roughly 100 million unique TCR beta sequences from 150 million to 200 million T cells. Several DR-DQ haplotypes were handled as single units for association and clustering, since linkage in the cohort was strong. High-throughput TCR immunosequencing, statistical association of individual TCRs with disease status, and machine learning were combined to predict cytomegalovirus infection status. In the later analysis, no new phenotypic data were used to find candidate immune exposures; instead, reliance was placed on TCR beta sequences and their occurrence across donors. All discovery cohort repertoires had been generated using a single sequencing platform. The number of typed donors differed by locus: roughly 629-630 for A, B, C, DRB1 and DQB1; 500 to 550 for DQA1; 600 to 610 for DPA1; and about 470 for DPB1. Class I and class II HLA loci were covered by the typing at four-digit resolution. The study used immunosequencing to profile the T cell repertoires of 666 subjects and linked those repertoires to cytomegalovirus serostatus. An early release covering over 500 HLA-typed donors comprised approximately 290 gigabases of sequencing data and 65 million to 100 million unique TCR sequences. An earlier analysis of several hundred of the donors used high-throughput TCR beta sequencing to judge whether each TCR beta V gene segment behaved as functional or pseudogenic. In addition to the first cohort of hundreds of subjects, a separate validation cohort of approximately 130 different subjects was used. Among 398 genotyped donors of the cohort, an average of roughly 240,000 unique TCR beta nucleotide sequences were sequenced per donor, roughly 20% of them non-productive. Donor age, sex, ethnicity and CMV serostatus were compiled together with the repertoire data. Among the roughly 410 genotyped donors, about 83% belonged to the genetic ancestry cluster associated with self-reported Caucasian donors. The study aimed to test whether signatures of past pathogen exposure could be identified by cataloging public T cell receptors. A later genetic analysis took genome-wide SNP genotypes for about 55% of the roughly 700 donors and used that subset as a discovery cohort. A later analysis re-analyzed previously published TCR beta repertoires from about 730 donors and added high-resolution HLA genotyping to study TCR occurrence patterns. Overall results and qualifications from the work: The study listed 164 TCR beta chains as associated with cytomegalovirus. A further reported finding was that TCR beta sequences accurately predicted the HLA-A and HLA-B alleles for most subjects in the first cohort. In a later analysis, the rate of TCR association differed among HLA loci, with DRB1 alleles having the most associated TCRs and HLA-C alleles having the fewest. Because counts were too low, about 15 rarely observed V segments, including chromosome 9 orphons, were left out of the earlier analysis of some 600 of the donors. The 87-base-pair reads could not distinguish some IMGT-functional V segments, including TRBV6-2 and TRBV6-3, so those segments were excluded. In a later analysis, most CMV-associated TCR beta chains were found to appear HLA-restricted, with HLA associations seemingly driven largely by CMV exposure. Three of the identified cytomegalovirus-associated TCR beta chains were confirmed in vitro to be specific for cytomegalovirus antigens. According to a later analysis, parvovirus B19, influenza, CMV and Epstein-Barr virus appeared linked to several top co-occurrence clusters. This cohort had only TCR beta chains sequenced, and the lack of alpha or paired-chain data limited which features could be detected. Because HLA typing was unavailable for some donors at each locus, only the typed subset was used in association tests. A later genetic analysis reported fewer N-insertions in productive TCRs among donors in an Asian-associated ancestry cluster than the roughly 700-donor mean. Broadly in line with IMGT annotations, most TCR beta V segments showed up in productive rearrangements about 87% or about 30% of the time in an earlier analysis of a few hundred of the donors. Correlated functional status among segregating V segments might be attributable to linkage disequilibrium, but an unknown experimental factor could not be ruled out. A later genetic analysis associated a missense DCLRE1C variant with V-gene and J-gene trimming of TCR beta chains, and an independent cohort replicated the association. Across donors, most TCR sequences were observed very rarely, whereas some public TCRs were present in many individuals. According to the authors, the approach could potentially be generalized to other disease states and immunological phenotypes. Sequencing depth was assumed to be roughly uniform across donors in the presence/absence analyses, though that assumption may not hold. Strong co-occurrence of HLA alleles, especially DR and DQ, made assigning TCR associations to individual alleles difficult. At a false discovery rate of 0.05, a later analysis linked 15,000 to 20,000 TCR beta sequences to specific HLA alleles. Cytomegalovirus status was reported to be diagnosed by the classifier with high specificity and sensitivity in both the original and validation cohorts. A cluster of highly shared sequence variants was judged likely to be a technical artifact of the sequencing pipeline. For the cohort, immune exposure information was limited to CMV serostatus. A later analysis found that HLA-associated TCR beta chains were more clonally expanded and had lower generation probabilities than equally common non-associated chains.

V loses 7 bases, J loses 3 bases, and the germline ends lie 21 bases apart. CDR1 and CDR2 were assigned from the germline V gene as SGHVS and FQNEAQ. The CDR3 measures 16 amino acids from cysteine to phenylalanine. The sequence is cut down to CDR3 DNA, 48 bases in frame from base 1. Receptors were amplified or captured by the immunoSEQ multiplex PCR assay. A mixture of 60 forward primers for TCR Vbeta segments and 13 reverse primers for TCR Jbeta segments was used in the multiplex PCR. The CDR3 region of rearranged TCR beta genes was amplified from genomic DNA by a multiplex PCR assay. Amplified TCR beta libraries were sequenced as 87-base-pair reads on the Illumina HiSeq System. Per the source publication's procedure: In a later analysis, roughly 80 million unique TCR beta chains were counted across the 666 repertoires, and roughly 11 million of these chains were shared by at least two donors. Raw reads were error-corrected and collapsed into unique sequences by a nearest-neighbor algorithm in which closely related sequences were merged to remove PCR and sequencing errors. Alignment of CDR3 sequences to IMGT reference sequences was used to assign V, D and J gene segments. For a sequence to be retained, at least a six-nucleotide match to both a V gene segment and a J gene segment was required. A rearrangement was called productive if the CDR3 had no stop codons and remained in frame with V and J, and every other rearrangement was called non-productive. CDR3 was defined by IMGT convention, running from the second conserved V-encoded cysteine to the conserved J-encoded phenylalanine. Sequences without an unambiguous match to a single V gene segment were excluded from the earlier analysis of over 500 of the donors. An earlier analysis of almost 600 of the donors classified V segments as functional when productive rearrangements were above 56.7% and as segregating when the standard deviation between donors was above 5%. A statistical classification framework was built for diagnosing cytomegalovirus status from the catalog of TCR beta chain sequences. In a later analysis, TCR nucleotide sequences were compared against IMGT/GENE-DB human TR gene sequences so that V and J genes could be assigned. A later analysis assigned CDR3 sequences and most-parsimonious VDJ recombination scenarios with the TCRdist pipeline. In a later analysis, each TCR beta chain was defined by its CDR3 amino acid sequence together with its V-gene family, and reads lacking a unique V-gene family were excluded. A later analysis removed 550 to 650 highly shared, low-generation-probability nucleotide sequences to deal with suspected cross-contamination and a sequencing artifact. In a later analysis, a clonal expansion index for each public chain was calculated from normalized within-repertoire ranks of inferred template counts. A later analysis computed generation probabilities with a VDJ recombination model fitted to out-of-frame rearrangements, and checked the results against IGoR. Hypergeometric tests were used in a later analysis to score TCR-TCR, TCR-HLA and TCR-CMV co-occurrence, with a repertoire-size bias correction applied to the TCR pairs. A later analysis estimated false discovery rates by permuting HLA or CMV assignments 20 times. In a later analysis, co-occurring TCRs were grouped with DBSCAN, and TCRdist sequence similarity was added when clustering was performed within HLA-allele-positive subsets. Co-occurrence clustering excluded repertoires with fewer than 30,000 or more than 120,000 public chains, plus five with anomalous nucleotide sharing. In TCRdb, the immuneACCESS table is reduced to in-frame sequences with V and J assigned. These tables do not hold every clone; where another copy was compared, an unresolved V gene accounts for under half, and the others remain unexplained. V and J calls and clone size are those listed in that table; D and trimming were worked out from the DNA. Across this sample there are around 99,000 clones, with roughly 80% seen only once. 2% to 2.5% of the sample comes from the top ten.

The cohort was made up of under 800 healthy bone marrow donors. Cohort members were all nominally healthy when sampled, although unrecorded immune exposures were likely present. The donor tested CMV seronegative, placing the donor among the 300 to 400 seronegative members of the cohort. Each donor provided a peripheral blood sample, and peripheral blood mononuclear cells were used for TCR beta sequencing. The Qiagen DNeasy Blood Extraction Kit was used to extract genomic DNA from the blood cell samples. The chain was built from TRBV7-8 and TRBJ1-2, with no reliable assignment of the D segment. The clonotype was recovered from a man aged 30 to 39 in good health and CMV-seronegative. The sample consisted of PBMCs. The sequenced DNA is TGTGCCAGCACCTTGACGCGGGGAAGGGTAGACTATGGCTACACCTTC. This translates into CASTLTRGRVDYGYTF.